This TCR beta chain is drawn from a study of shared clonotypes between healthy human individuals. Overall study context: Participating donors consisted of a couple of women and a few men aged 18 to 49.

Study-wide points: Generation probabilities of non-shared clonotypes were lower (relative to those shared by all four donors). Naive subsets tended to show greater estimated richness than memory subsets.

This table comes from immunoSEQ multiplex PCR, and its TCRdb copy is limited to in-frame clones, with some not included. The sample has millions of clones, roughly 94% seen once; the top ten hold 0.13%. Concerning this clone itself: Antigen unknown.

Trimming took off 0 bases at V and 5 bases at J, with 6 bases between the two ends. This CDR3 spans 13 amino acids. The V gene's germline CDR1 is ENHRY and CDR2 SYGVKD. The source material was naive CD4+ T cells sorted from blood. Stated subset: CD45RA+ positively selected. The clonotype comes from a man between 18 and 29 years old in good health. The chain uses TRBV10-3 and TRBJ2-3; D unresolved. CDR3 nucleotides: TGTGCCATCAGTGAGTCGGCTGGAGATACGCAGTATTTT. Amino acids: CAISESAGDTQYF.